This T cell receptor (beta chain) was observed in a study of blood T cell repertoires in COVID-19. Study-wide background: Acute and convalescent COVID-19 specimens originated in the United States, Italy and Spain. PBMCs, B-cell-depleted T cells, or T cells were the source of the cDNA or gDNA that made up the material.

Per the original data handling: Estimation of nucleated cell counts relied on the amplification of reference gene primers. TCRdb keeps only in-frame clones here, not all; method: immunoSEQ multiplex PCR. For V, J and clone size, that table is used; D and trimming come from the DNA. The data hold about 230,000 clones, with 80% to 90% observed a single time. Looked up from germline, CDR1 is MGHRA and CDR2 is YSYEKL. This CDR3 spans 14 amino acids. Losses at the gene ends were 2 bases for V and 3 bases for J; bases not matched to a gene: 3. The chain employs TRBV4-1 and TRBJ1-2; TRBD1 matches at 7 bases. The sequenced material came from peripheral blood. The TCR was taken from a man aged 40-50 years with acute or convalescent COVID-19. The CDR3 spells CASSQLDRDYGYTF. CDR3 DNA sequence: TGCGCCAGCAGCCAACTAGACAGGGACTATGGCTACACCTTC.